The 24 T cell receptor beta chains given below trace back to one sample, sequenced in a study of cytotoxic CD8 clonotypes in ibrutinib-treated CLL. The assay was immunoSEQ multiplex PCR, and TCRdb's table has in-frame clones only and misses some. The sample consists of 150,000 or so clones, 70% to 80% of them appearing once. This sample comprised PBMCs, obtained after 12 months of ibrutinib treatment. These receptors were collected from a human donor with chronic lymphocytic leukemia.

The V gene is TRBV15, the J gene TRBJ1-4; TRBD1 agrees at 11 bases. V shed 1 base and J 8 bases; nucleotides not matched to a gene: 0. There are 14 residues in the CDR3. The germline V gene encodes CDR1 LNHNV and CDR2 YYDKDF (reference sequence). DNA for the CDR3: TGTGCCACCAGCAGAGGGACAGGGGGCGAAAAACTGTTTTTT. Amino acids: CATSRGTGGEKLFF.

The rearrangement uses TRBV30 and TRBJ1-5; the match to TRBD1 covers 9 bases. This CDR3 is 15 amino acids long. Losses at the gene ends were 2 bases for V and 0 bases for J; bases not matched to a gene: 2. The germline V gene has CDR1 GTSNPN and CDR2 SVGIG (reference sequence). DNA of the CDR3: TGTGCCTGGAGTCCGGACAGGGGTAGCAATCAGCCCCAGCATTTT. Protein: CAWSPDRGSNQPQHF. Based on the CDR3 plus reference TRBV30 and TRBJ1-5, the full variable domain is SQTIHQWPATLVQPVGSPLSLECTVEGTSNPNLYWYRQAAGRGLQLLFYSVGIGQISSEVPQNLSASRPQDRQFILSSKKLLLSDSGFYLCAWSPDRGSNQPQHFGDGTRLSIL.

The CDR3 is CASSINSGRSVNEQFF. The CDR3 DNA reads TGTGCCAGTAGTATAAACAGCGGGAGGTCGGTGAATGAGCAGTTCTTC. The chain joins TRBV19 to TRBJ2-1; 9 bases match TRBD2. The CDR3 has 16 residues. Germline assignment: CDR1 LNHDA and CDR2 SQIVND (reference sequence). Unmatched junction bases numbered 9, after V lost 2 bases and J lost 7 bases.

J is TRBJ1-1 and V is TRBV6-4; D is unresolved. CDR1 MRHNA and CDR2 SNTAGT come from the germline V gene. The CDR3 loop spans 13 amino acids. Trimming pared 6 bases from V and 1 base from J, leaving 9 bases between. The CDR3 DNA follows: TGTGCCAGCAGCGCTACAAGGAACACTGAAGCTTTCTTT. It specifies CASSATRNTEAFF.

This clone was counted once. This sequence joins TRBV27 and TRBJ2-4; 8 bases match TRBD1. Losses at the gene ends were 7 bases for V and 8 bases for J; bases not matched to a gene: 19. Germline CDR1 reads MNHEY; CDR2 reads SMNVEV (reference sequence). CDR3 length: 17 residues. The CDR3 sequence is CASKRQGSSSGGDIQYF. The DNA for the CDR3 is TGTGCCAGCAAGAGACAGGGGTCGTCGTCCGGCGGGGACATTCAGTACTTC.

CDR3 DNA: TGTGCCACCAGCAGAGGACTACCACGTTCTCAGCTCCATGGCTACACCTTC. This gives the protein CATSRGLPRSQLHGYTF. The rearrangement joins TRBV15 to TRBJ1-2; D gene uncertain. Trimming took 1 base from V and 6 from J, leaving 21 bases between them. From germline, CDR1 is LNHNV and CDR2 YYDKDF (reference sequence). The CDR3 is made up of 17 amino acids.

This chain uses TRBV7-2 with TRBJ2-7, with D unresolved. V lost 4 bases and J lost 4, with 11 bases in between. CDR3 size: 13 residues. The germline V gene has CDR1 SGHTA and CDR2 FQGNSA. CDR3 residues: CASSYNTEYEQYF. CDR3 bases: TGTGCCAGCAGCTACAACACAGAGTACGAGCAGTACTTC. The complete variable domain, with remaining parts taken from reference TRBV7-2 and TRBJ2-7, reads GAGVSQSPSNKVTEKGKDVELRCDPISGHTALYWYRQSLGQGLEFLIYFQGNSAPDKSGLPSDRFSAERTGGSVSTLTIQRTQQEDSAVYLCASSYNTEYEQYFGPGTRLTVT.

The sample holds a few counts of this clone. This chain joins TRBV18 and TRBJ2-7; 8 bases align to TRBD1. The CDR3 contains 13 residues. J was trimmed by 4 bases and V by 3 bases; bases with no gene match: 2. Germline lookup yields CDR1 KGHSH and CDR2 LQKENI. In nucleotides, the CDR3 is TGTGCCAGCTCACCCCGGGACAGGTACGAGCAGTACTTC. Amino acids: CASSPRDRYEQYF.

This clone showed up just a few times. This chain connects TRBV18 to TRBJ2-7; 8 nucleotides match TRBD2. Germline assignment: CDR1 KGHSH and CDR2 LQKENI. The CDR3 sequence is 13 residues long. The V and J ends lost 3 bases and 2 bases, in that order; junction bases with no gene match: 0. As DNA, the CDR3 is TGTGCCAGCTCACCGCGGGAGGCCTACGAGCAGTACTTC. Translating gives CASSPREAYEQYF.

The chain couples TRBV28 to TRBJ2-7, with a possible D match to TRBD1 (5 bases). This CDR3 is 14 amino acids long. Between the trimmed V and J ends, which lost 2 bases and 6 bases, there was a span of 14 bases. Germline CDR1 reads MDHEN; CDR2 reads SYDVKM. CDR3 DNA sequence: TGTGCCAGCAGTTTAGGACACCCAAGGGGCGAGCAGTACTTC. Its translation is CASSLGHPRGEQYF.

The chain combines TRBV6-5 with TRBJ2-7; D might be TRBD1 (5 bases). The CDR3 has 13 amino acids. The germline CDR1 and CDR2 sequences are MNHEY and SVGAGI. Trimming stripped 6 bases from V and 2 bases from J, with 11 bases between. CDR3 sequence (DNA): TGTGCCAGCAGCTTCGGACAAACCTACGAGCAGTACTTC. Its protein product is CASSFGQTYEQYF.

The chain employs TRBV7-2 and TRBJ2-1; D unclear. Germline CDR1 SGHTA, CDR2 FQGNSA. This CDR3 is 11 amino acids long. The ends were cut back, 9 bases at V and 4 bases at J, with 7 bases in the middle. CDR3 residues: CASTAYNEQFF. The CDR3 DNA sequence: TGTGCCAGTACCGCGTACAATGAGCAGTTCTTC. The variable domain in full, completed from reference TRBV7-2 and TRBJ2-1, reads GAGVSQSPSNKVTEKGKDVELRCDPISGHTALYWYRQSLGQGLEFLIYFQGNSAPDKSGLPSDRFSAERTGGSVSTLTIQRTQQEDSAVYLCASTAYNEQFFGPGTRLTVL.

This chain connects TRBV28 to TRBJ2-7; 11 nucleotides match TRBD2. The V gene end was trimmed by 6 bases and the J gene end by 2 bases; junction bases not matched to a gene: 6. The germline CDR1 and CDR2 sequences are MDHEN and SYDVKM. This CDR3 has 15 amino acids. DNA for the CDR3: TGTGCCAGCAGAGAGATAGCGGGGGGGACCTACGAGCAGTACTTC. Amino acids: CASREIAGGTYEQYF.

The chain joins TRBV15 to TRBJ2-1; TRBD2 aligns across 8 bases. The CDR3 covers 17 residues. Germline lookup yields CDR1 LNHNV and CDR2 YYDKDF (reference sequence). The V segment lost 1 base and the J segment 7 bases; nucleotides outside the gene matches: 12. CDR3 region: CATSRGSGREAGNEQFF. CDR3 DNA sequence: TGTGCCACCAGCAGAGGATCCGGGCGGGAGGCTGGGAATGAGCAGTTCTTC.

The chain has TRBV15 and TRBJ2-4; 11 bases agree with TRBD1. The CDR3 runs to 16 residues. Germline V gene sequence: CDR1 LNHNV, CDR2 YYDKDF (reference sequence). Trimming removed 3 bases from V and 4 bases from J; junction bases left unmatched: 5. CDR3: CATSSGTGGRKNIQYF. In nucleotides, the CDR3 is TGTGCCACCAGCAGTGGGACAGGGGGTAGGAAAAACATTCAGTACTTC. Full variable domain (missing parts from reference TRBV15 and TRBJ2-4): DAMVIQNPRYQVTQFGKPVTLSCSQTLNHNVMYWYQQKSSQAPKLLFHYYDKDFNNEADTPDNFQSRRPNTSFCFLDIRSPGLGDTAMYLCATSSGTGGRKNIQYFGAGTRLSVL.

In regard to this clone: Other DNA sequences in this specimen translate into the identical CDR3. This rearrangement joins TRBV29-1 to TRBJ1-2, with D unclear. The CDR3 length is 15 residues. Per germline, CDR1 SQVTM and CDR2 ANQGSEA. V gave up 4 bases and J gave up 4 bases, with 19 bases separating them. The CDR3 region is CSVAPTAGGGYGYTF. The CDR3 DNA is TGCAGCGTTGCCCCCACAGCAGGAGGTGGCTATGGCTACACCTTC. The full variable domain, in which reference TRBV29-1 and TRBJ1-2 provide the parts outside the CDR3, is SAVISQKPSRDICQRGTSLTIQCQVDSQVTMMFWYRQQPGQSLTLIATANQGSEATYESGFVIDKFPISRPNLTFSTLTVSNMSPEDSSIYLCSVAPTAGGGYGYTFGSGTRLTVV.

V and J are TRBV19 and TRBJ2-5; 7 positions agree with TRBD2. V was pared by 3 bases and J by 5 bases, with 12 bases of the junction left unmatched. The CDR3 runs 16 residues. The germline V gene has CDR1 LNHDA and CDR2 SQIVND (reference sequence). The CDR3: CASSIGTTLFGETQYF. The CDR3 DNA reads as TGTGCCAGTAGTATTGGGACTACCCTTTTCGGGGAGACCCAGTACTTC.

The chain links TRBV18 to TRBJ2-1; 7 bases match TRBD2. V gave up 3 bases and J gave up 7 bases; unmatched junction bases: 15. The CDR3 totals 17 residues. CDR1 is KGHSH and CDR2 is LQKENI in the germline V gene. In DNA, the CDR3 is TGTGCCAGCTCACCCGGTCGACTAGCCAGTAGTATAAATGAGCAGTTCTTC. Residues: CASSPGRLASSINEQFF.

The chain is built from TRBV7-9 and TRBJ2-1; the D gene could be TRBD1 or TRBD2 (6 bases each). The CDR3 loop spans 18 amino acids. Trimming removed 8 bases from V and 0 bases from J, with 23 bases in between. Germline lookup yields CDR1 SEHNR and CDR2 FQNEAQ (reference sequence). CDR3: CASGGTDSVWGSYNEQFF. DNA for the CDR3: TGTGCCAGCGGGGGGACGGACAGCGTGTGGGGCTCCTACAATGAGCAGTTCTTC.

The chain is built from TRBV19 and TRBJ2-1; tentatively, D is TRBD1 (8 bases). Germline lookup yields CDR1 LNHDA and CDR2 SQIVND (reference sequence). V shed 5 bases and J shed 8 bases, with 19 bases lying between them. The CDR3 length is 15 residues. The CDR3 region is CASSPRQGRVDEQFF. The CDR3 nucleotides are TGTGCCAGTAGTCCCCGACAGGGGAGGGTCGATGAGCAGTTCTTC.

This rearrangement joins TRBV4-3 to TRBJ1-1; unclear D gene. Germline V gene sequence: CDR1 LGHNA, CDR2 YSLEER. Trimming shortened V by 0 bases and J by 5 bases, and 10 bases separated the two germline ends. The CDR3 is made up of 14 amino acids. DNA for the CDR3: TGCGCCAGCAGCCAAGATTACGAAGGGACTGAAGCTTTCTTT. As protein: CASSQDYEGTEAFF.

V and J are TRBV19 and TRBJ2-7; TRBD1 matches at 7 bases. The V gene end was trimmed by 3 bases and the J gene end by 2 bases; junction bases not matched to a gene: 7. This CDR3 contains 15 residues. CDR1 is LNHDA and CDR2 is SQIVND in the germline V gene (reference sequence). For the CDR3, the DNA is TGTGCCAGTAGTATTCAGGGGGAGTCGACCTACGAGCAGTACTTC. Its protein is CASSIQGESTYEQYF.

The rearrangement joins TRBV28 to TRBJ2-1; no reliable D call. The germline V gene encodes CDR1 MDHEN and CDR2 SYDVKM. This CDR3 comprises 16 residues. Trimming shortened V by 4 bases and J by 0 bases, and 13 bases separated the two germline ends. CDR3 DNA sequence: TGTGCCAGCAGTTCCCCTGGGGAAAGCTCCTACAATGAGCAGTTCTTC. Amino acids: CASSSPGESSYNEQFF.

The rearrangement joins TRBV5-1 to TRBJ1-4; the D gene is possibly TRBD1 (5 bases). CDR1 SGHRS and CDR2 YFSETQ come from the germline V gene. The CDR3 contains 15 residues. Deletions cut 4 bases from V and 7 bases from J, with 17 bases between. DNA of the CDR3: TGCGCCAGCAGCCCCGGGACCACCAGTGGTGAAAAACTGTTTTTT. Translated, it gives CASSPGTTSGEKLFF.